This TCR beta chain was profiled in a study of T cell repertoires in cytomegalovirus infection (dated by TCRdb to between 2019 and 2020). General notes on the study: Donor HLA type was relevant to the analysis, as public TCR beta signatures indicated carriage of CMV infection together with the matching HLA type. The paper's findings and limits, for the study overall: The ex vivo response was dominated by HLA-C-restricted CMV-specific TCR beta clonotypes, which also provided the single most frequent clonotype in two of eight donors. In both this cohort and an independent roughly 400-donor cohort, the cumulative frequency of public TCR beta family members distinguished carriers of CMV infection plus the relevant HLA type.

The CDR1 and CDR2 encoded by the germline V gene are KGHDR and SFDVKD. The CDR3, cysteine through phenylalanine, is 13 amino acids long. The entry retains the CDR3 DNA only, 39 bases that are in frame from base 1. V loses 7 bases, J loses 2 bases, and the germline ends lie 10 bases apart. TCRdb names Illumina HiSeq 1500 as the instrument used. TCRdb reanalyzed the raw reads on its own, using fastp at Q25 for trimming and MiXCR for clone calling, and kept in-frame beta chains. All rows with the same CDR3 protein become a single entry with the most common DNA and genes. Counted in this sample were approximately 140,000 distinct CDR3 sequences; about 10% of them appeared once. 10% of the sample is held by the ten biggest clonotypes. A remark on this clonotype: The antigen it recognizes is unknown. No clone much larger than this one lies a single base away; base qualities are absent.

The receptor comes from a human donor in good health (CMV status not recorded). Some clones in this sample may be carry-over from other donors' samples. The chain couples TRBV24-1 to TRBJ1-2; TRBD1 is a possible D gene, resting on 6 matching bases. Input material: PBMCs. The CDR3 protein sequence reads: CATRQGRNYGYTF. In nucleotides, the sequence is TGTGCCACCAGACAGGGAAGGAACTATGGCTACACCTTC.